This T cell receptor (beta chain) was documented in a study of CD8+ T cells in alopecia areata. V shed 2 bases and J 8 bases; nucleotides not matched to a gene: 14. CDR3 length: 17 residues. Germline-derived CDR1 and CDR2 are SEHNR and FQNEAQ (reference sequence). Treatment defined: oral pan-JAK inhibitor, 5-10 mg twice daily. The study's findings and limits: More clonal than normal scalp was lesional scalp, particularly alopecia totalis/universalis.

As to this clone: Its antigen remains unknown.

Reverse transcribed after extraction, RNA yielded cDNA as the sequencing template. Sequencing was performed with immunoSEQ multiplex PCR; in TCRdb, only in-frame clones are kept and a portion is missing. This sample has roughly 99,000 clones, with about 83% found just once. This sequence originates from a human donor with alopecia areata. The gene calls are TRBV7-9 and TRBJ2-1, with 8 bases matching TRBD2. This sample comprised CD8+ T cells sorted from blood, obtained at week 24, from a patient treated with tofacitinib. The CDR3 DNA is TGTGCCAGCAGCTTACCAACCCGGGGGGGGAGAAGCGATGAGCAGTTCTTC. Amino acids: CASSLPTRGGRSDEQFF.